In this sample, the clone carrying this TCR beta chain turned up many times. Its antigen is unidentified. The CDR3 extends over 13 amino acids. The germline V gene encodes CDR1 DFQATT and CDR2 SNEGSKA (reference sequence). The V end was cut by 3 bases, the J end by 3 bases, with 11 bases between. The sample belongs to a study of T cell repertoires in cytomegalovirus infection. Study-level results: Ex vivo, HLA-C-restricted CMV-specific TCR beta clonotypes prevailed over the rest of the response.

One entry per CDR3 protein results from TCRdb running MiXCR on the reads. In the table there are roughly 230,000 distinct CDR3 sequences, around 6.2% of which are singletons. The source material was PBMCs. The V gene is TRBV20-1, the J gene TRBJ1-1; D not resolved. The TCR sequence derives from a human donor in good health (CMV status not recorded). Some clones in this sample may be carry-over from other donors' samples. CDR3 sequence (DNA): TGCAGTGCTAGCCTCCAGGACTACACTGAAGCTTTCTTT. It yields the protein CSASLQDYTEAFF.